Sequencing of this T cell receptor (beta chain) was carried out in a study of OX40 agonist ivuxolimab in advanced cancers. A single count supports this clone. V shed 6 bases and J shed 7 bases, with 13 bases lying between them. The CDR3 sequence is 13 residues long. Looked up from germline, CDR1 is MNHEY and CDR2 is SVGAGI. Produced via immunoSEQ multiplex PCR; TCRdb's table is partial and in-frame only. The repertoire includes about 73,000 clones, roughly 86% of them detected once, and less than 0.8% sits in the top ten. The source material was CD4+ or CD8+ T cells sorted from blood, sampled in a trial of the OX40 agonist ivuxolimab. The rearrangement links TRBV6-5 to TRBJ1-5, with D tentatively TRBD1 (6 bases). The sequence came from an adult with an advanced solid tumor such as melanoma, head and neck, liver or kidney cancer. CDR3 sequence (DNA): TGTGCCAGCAGCCTCGGAGGGGGGCAGCCCCAGCATTTT. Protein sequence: CASSLGGGQPQHF.